This TCR beta chain comes out of a study of blood T cells in healthy people across ages. A second PCR, run for roughly 7 to 12 cycles, used a sample-barcoded 5' primer plus a J-beta primer mix. TCRdb reprocessed the 5' RACE reads with MiXCR, giving one entry per CDR3 protein. The repertoire holds almost 800,000 distinct CDR3 sequences, nearly 60% seen once, with around 22% in the top ten. Material for sequencing was blood. The receptor was derived from a young man in good health.

CDR3 nucleotide sequence: TGCAGCGTTGAAGGAGGACAGGTCCCACGCACAGATACGCAGTATTTT. Its translation: CSVEGGQVPRTDTQYF. The rearrangement links TRBV29-1 to TRBJ2-3; 7 bases align to TRBD1. This CDR3 spans 16 amino acids. Germline CDR1 and CDR2: SQVTM and ANQGSEA. V lost 1 base and J lost 1; bases outside the gene matches: 8.